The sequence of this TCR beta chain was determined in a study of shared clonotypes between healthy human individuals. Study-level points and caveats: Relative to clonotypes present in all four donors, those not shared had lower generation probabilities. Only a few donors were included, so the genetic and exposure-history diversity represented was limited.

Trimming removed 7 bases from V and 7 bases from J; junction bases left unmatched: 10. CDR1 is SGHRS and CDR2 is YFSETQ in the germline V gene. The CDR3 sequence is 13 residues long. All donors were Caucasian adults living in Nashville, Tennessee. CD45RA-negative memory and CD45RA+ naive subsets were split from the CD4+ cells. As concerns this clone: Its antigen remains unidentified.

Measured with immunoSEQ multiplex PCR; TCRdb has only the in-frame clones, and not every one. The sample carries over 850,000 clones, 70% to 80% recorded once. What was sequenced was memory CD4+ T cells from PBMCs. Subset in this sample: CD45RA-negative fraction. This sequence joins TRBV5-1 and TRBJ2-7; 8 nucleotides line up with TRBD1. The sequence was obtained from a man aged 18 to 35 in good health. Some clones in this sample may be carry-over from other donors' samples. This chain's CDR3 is CASEKSRDREQYF. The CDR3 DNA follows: TGCGCCAGCGAGAAGTCCCGGGACAGGGAGCAGTACTTC.